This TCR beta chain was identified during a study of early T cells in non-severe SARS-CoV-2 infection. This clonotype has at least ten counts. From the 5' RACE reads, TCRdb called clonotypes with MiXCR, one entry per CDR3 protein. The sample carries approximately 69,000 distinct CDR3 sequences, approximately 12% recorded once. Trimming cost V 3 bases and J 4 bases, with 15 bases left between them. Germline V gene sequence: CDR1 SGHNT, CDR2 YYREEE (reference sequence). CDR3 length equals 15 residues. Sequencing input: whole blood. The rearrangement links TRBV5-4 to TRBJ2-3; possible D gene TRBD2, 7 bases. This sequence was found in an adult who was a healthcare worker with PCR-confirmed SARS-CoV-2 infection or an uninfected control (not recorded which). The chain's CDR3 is CASSWEGGLPDTQYF. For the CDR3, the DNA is TGTGCCAGCAGCTGGGAGGGGGGGCTCCCAGATACGCAGTATTTT.